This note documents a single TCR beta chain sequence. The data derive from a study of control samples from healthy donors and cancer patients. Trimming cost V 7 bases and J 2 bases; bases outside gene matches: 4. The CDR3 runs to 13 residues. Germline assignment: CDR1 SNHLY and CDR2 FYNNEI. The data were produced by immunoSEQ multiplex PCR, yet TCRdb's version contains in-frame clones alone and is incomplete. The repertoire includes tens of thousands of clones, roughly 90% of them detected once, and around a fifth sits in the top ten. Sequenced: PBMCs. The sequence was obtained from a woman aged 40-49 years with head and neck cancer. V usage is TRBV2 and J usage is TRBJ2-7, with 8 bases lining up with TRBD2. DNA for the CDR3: TGTGCCAGCACACTAGCGGTGACCTACGAGCAGTACTTC. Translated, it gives CASTLAVTYEQYF.